These T cell receptor beta chains were read from a single sample in a study of regulatory T cells in long-lasting Graves disease. MiXCR, run by TCRdb on the multiplex PCR reads, gives a single entry per CDR3 protein. Of more than 350,000 distinct CDR3 sequences listed, roughly a fifth are singletons. The sample consisted of peripheral blood mononuclear cells (PBMCs), taken when the disease was refractory, from a patient treated with antithyroid drugs. Receptors were obtained from a female donor with Graves disease. CDR3s include the opening cysteine and the closing phenylalanine or tryptophan.

j_gene: TRBJ2-5; v_gene: TRBV20-1; CDR3aa: CSARDQVRASGSGAQYF
j_gene: TRBJ1-1; v_gene: TRBV28; CDR3aa: CASSANTEAFF
j_gene: TRBJ1-1; v_gene: TRBV6-5; CDR3aa: CASSYSVGGNTEAFF
j_gene: TRBJ1-2; v_gene: TRBV20-1; CDR3aa: CSARGGRTRVDGYTF
j_gene: TRBJ2-7; v_gene: TRBV28; CDR3aa: CASREPGTGLYEQYF
j_gene: TRBJ2-2; v_gene: TRBV19; CDR3aa: CASTIGTGELFF
j_gene: TRBJ2-7; v_gene: TRBV7-8; CDR3aa: CASSASGTPTYEQYF
j_gene: TRBJ2-7; v_gene: TRBV12-3/TRBV12-4; CDR3aa: CASSFSAGDYEQYF
j_gene: TRBJ2-5; v_gene: TRBV28; CDR3aa: CASRTPGLASSETQYF
j_gene: TRBJ2-5; v_gene: TRBV28; CDR3aa: CASRGGAGETQYF
j_gene: TRBJ2-7; v_gene: TRBV20-1; CDR3aa: CSAIGDRDYEQYF
j_gene: TRBJ2-2; v_gene: TRBV28; CDR3aa: CASSPPLVWPSGNTGELFF
j_gene: TRBJ1-2; v_gene: TRBV9; CDR3aa: CASRGTGGKGDGYTF
j_gene: TRBJ2-7; v_gene: TRBV29-1; CDR3aa: CSVTDYGEQYF
j_gene: TRBJ2-6; v_gene: TRBV2; CDR3aa: CASSDSSKGANVLTF
j_gene: TRBJ2-1; v_gene: TRBV7-9; CDR3aa: CASSLVVPPYSGLF
j_gene: TRBJ2-3; v_gene: TRBV5-1; CDR3aa: CASSSGDTQYF
j_gene: TRBJ2-7; v_gene: TRBV28; CDR3aa: CASSPPGQLSYEQYF
j_gene: TRBJ1-2; v_gene: TRBV20-1; CDR3aa: CSPRTANYGYTF
j_gene: TRBJ2-5; v_gene: TRBV19; CDR3aa: CASRELVQETQYF
j_gene: TRBJ1-4; v_gene: TRBV5-1; CDR3aa: CASSFDGGTNEKLFF
j_gene: TRBJ2-4; v_gene: TRBV20-1; CDR3aa: CSARDVGKLAKNIQYF
j_gene: TRBJ1-2; v_gene: TRBV28; CDR3aa: CASSLLGGGYTF
j_gene: TRBJ2-1; v_gene: TRBV12-3/TRBV12-4; CDR3aa: CASSLFGKGYSYNEQFF
j_gene: TRBJ1-3; v_gene: TRBV20-1; CDR3aa: CSAGSGGTIYF
j_gene: TRBJ1-6; v_gene: TRBV7-2; CDR3aa: CASSLGADRVNSPLHF
j_gene: TRBJ2-1; v_gene: TRBV7-2; CDR3aa: CASSLGLRGGASGRAYNEQFF
j_gene: TRBJ2-1; v_gene: TRBV10-1; CDR3aa: CASSEFPTSGRADEQFF
j_gene: TRBJ1-1; v_gene: TRBV12-3/TRBV12-4; CDR3aa: CASSYAGARNEAFF